This TCR beta chain was captured by sequencing in a study of CD8 T cell repertoires and HIV-1 epitope variants (dated by TCRdb to the early 2020s). About the investigation overall: Twenty-five peptides representing autologous and known Gag and Nef epitope variants were each used to stimulate T cells in separate culture wells. An aliquot of 1M T cells was saved as an uncultured baseline condition, separate from the approximately 87 T cell cultures. Running each culture condition in triplicate, except for one peptide done in duplicate, gave a total of more than 70 T cell cultures. For 10 days the cultures were kept in IMDM with gentamicin, and on days 3 and 7 half of the media was changed with IL-2, IL-7 and IL-15 added. The epitopes tested were three Gag epitope families plus Nef HW9 and YT9. Using the EasySep Human T Cell Enrichment Kit, T cells were enriched and then co-cultured with an equal number of autologous T cell-negative cells acting as antigen-presenting cells. Among the control conditions were a peptide pool of CMV, EBV and flu, the Ebola AY9 epitope serving as a negative control, and a well with no peptide.

On the study overall, not on this receptor specifically: Only TCR beta chains were identified by the assay, and proliferation to antigen, not T cell function or cytokine profile, was indicated. Nine or ten antigen-specific TCR beta clonotypes were identified, of which more than five appeared to be cross-reactive for autologous or known escape epitope variants. About 5 clonotypes recognized the Nef KF9 family and one clonotype recognized the HW9 family, while no responses to the TAALDMSHF plasma variant were seen.

The junction carries 20 bases between V and J, which are trimmed by 6 bases and 2 bases respectively. In the germline V gene, CDR1 corresponds to MDHEN and CDR2 to SYDVKM. The CDR3 holds 16 amino acids from the cysteine to the phenylalanine. Of all the DNA, just the CDR3 is kept, 48 bases in frame from base 1. Details on this clone: No cognate antigen has been identified for it. No base quality values were provided; no much bigger clone lies one nucleotide off.

Sequencing of TCR beta CDR3 regions was done on the immunoSEQ platform at survey depth. The QIAamp DNA micro kit was used to extract genomic DNA from every cultured and uncultured CD8+ T cell population. In the original analysis: Samples with fewer than 5,000 productive reads were excluded, resulting in the removal of about 6.5% of the 75 HIV peptide-stimulated cultures. A MANAFEST web app trimmed sequences to CDR3 and removed nonproductive sequences, CDR3s under 5 amino acids, and those not starting C or ending F/W. Antigen-specific clonotypes had to expand in at least 2 of 3 replicates versus no-peptide control at FDR 0.01, only within one epitope family. Specific clonotypes also needed at least fivefold higher frequency than in wells stimulated with peptides from other epitope families. TCRdb limited this immuneACCESS table to in-frame rearrangements with V and J called. A share of clones is missing; checked studies link under half to unresolved V genes, and the rest is unexplained. V and J calls plus clone size are reproduced from that table; the DNA served to infer D and trimming. This sample comprises 6,000 to 8,000 clones, approximately 65% of them detected only once. The ten most abundant clones make up around 45% of the sample.

The EasySep Human CD8+ T Cell Enrichment Kit was used on day 10 to isolate CD8+ T cells from every culture. Sequencing was carried out using cultured CD8+ T cells derived from PBMCs. The V and J segments used are TRBV28 and TRBJ2-7; a weak D assignment points to TRBD2 (6 bases agree). The sequence derives from a male donor with HIV. The CDR3 region: CASSLTSGTFAYEQYF. At the DNA level, the sequence is TGTGCCAGCAGCTTAACCTCAGGGACTTTCGCCTACGAGCAGTACTTC.